This is a list of T cell receptor beta chains from one sample in a study of CD8+CD57+ T cells in acquired aplastic anemia. TCRdb reanalysed the reads using MiXCR and keeps one entry per CDR3 protein. The sample yields 65,000 to 85,000 distinct CDR3 sequences, roughly half seen once. The sample taken for sequencing was sorted CD4+, CD8+, or CD8+CD57+ T cells (not recorded which) from PBMCs. The source of these receptors is a human donor in good health, serving as a control. Each CDR3 is given with its conserved first and last residue. D genes are given only for firm matches. The size of a clone is reported for some rows only, either as once, few or many, or as a class for expanded clones.

>TRBV5-1|many|NA|TRBJ1-1
TGCGCCAGTGGGGTGGTGAACACTGAAGCTTTCTTT
CASGVVNTEAFF
>TRBV5-1|many|NA|TRBJ2-3
TGCGCCAGCAGCTTGATTCCGCTTAGCTCCGGCACAGATACGCAGTATTTT
CASSLIPLSSGTDTQYF
>TRBV3-1|many|NA|TRBJ1-2
TGTGCCAGCAGCCAAGAGGCTGGTGAGACAAAGAAGAACTATGGCTACACCTTC
CASSQEAGETKKNYGYTF
>TRBV7-6|NA|NA|TRBJ2-7
TGTGCCAGCAGCTTAGATCCCCCGTACGAGCAGTACTTC
CASSLDPPYEQYF
>TRBV29-1|NA|NA|TRBJ1-2
TGCAGCGTTGTGTTGTCAGGGGCTAACTATGGCTACACCTTC
CSVVLSGANYGYTF
>TRBV19|NA|NA|TRBJ1-6
TGTGCCAGTTCTAACGGACGGGGGGCTAATAATTCACCCCTCCACTTT
CASSNGRGANNSPLHF
>TRBV20-1|many|NA|TRBJ2-1
TGCAGTGCACCTAGCAGCCGGGAGTCGAGTGAGCAGTTCTTC
CSAPSSRESSEQFF
>TRBV4-1|many|NA|TRBJ1-1
TGCGCCAGCAGCCAAGGTTTACAGAACACTGAAGCTTTCTTT
CASSQGLQNTEAFF
>TRBV6-1|NA|TRBD2|TRBJ2-7
TGTGCCAGCAGTGGACTAGCGAGCTTACCCTACGAGCAGTACTTC
CASSGLASLPYEQYF
>TRBV20-1|NA|NA|TRBJ1-1
TGCAGCGGAAGAGCGCGATTGAACACTGAAGCTTTCTTT
CSGRARLNTEAFF
>TRBV4-2|many|NA|TRBJ1-4
TGTGCCAGCAGCCAAGCTTTCCCGACAGGACCATTCGAAAAACTGTTTTTT
CASSQAFPTGPFEKLFF
>TRBV30|NA|NA|TRBJ2-3
TGTGCCAGTAGTATAAGGGTCACAGATACGCAGTATTTT
CASSIRVTDTQYF
>TRBV6-1|NA|TRBD1|TRBJ1-2
TGTGCCAGCAGCCCTGGACAGGCTGACTATGGCTACACCTTC
CASSPGQADYGYTF
>TRBV5-1|NA|NA|TRBJ2-5
TGCGCCAGCAGAACAACTAGCAACCAAGAGACCCAGTACTTC
CASRTTSNQETQYF
>TRBV20-1|few|NA|TRBJ1-6
TGCAGTGCTAGAGACCGCGGACGGGGAAGGACCCTCCACTTT
CSARDRGRGRTLHF
>TRBV9|many|TRBD1|TRBJ1-1
TGTGCCAGCAGCGTGACCGCAGGGGGCACTGAAGCTTTCTTT
CASSVTAGGTEAFF
>TRBV9|many|TRBD1|TRBJ1-1
TGTGCCAGCAGCGCTAGGACAGGGATGAACACTGAAGCTTTCTTT
CASSARTGMNTEAFF
>TRBV25-1|NA|TRBD1|TRBJ1-2
TGTGCCAGCAGTGAATTGCCGACAGGGGTAGGCTACACCTTC
CASSELPTGVGYTF
>TRBV10-1|few|NA|TRBJ1-1
TGCGCCAGCAGTGAGTCGAAAGGCCTTGAAGCTTTCTTT
CASSESKGLEAFF
>TRBV2|NA|NA|TRBJ2-5
TGTGCCAGCAGTGAACAAAGACTTACCCGCCGGGAGACCCAGTACTTC
CASSEQRLTRRETQYF
>TRBV10-1|many|NA|TRBJ2-5
TGCGCCAGCAGTGACAGCACAGAGACCCAGTACTTC
CASSDSTETQYF
>TRBV20-1|few|NA|TRBJ2-7
TGCAGTGCTAGGGAAGGGGCGCCCTCCTACGAGCAGTACTTC
CSAREGAPSYEQYF
>TRBV24-1|NA|NA|TRBJ2-7
TGTGCCACCAAGTTGGGCCCGCCTCACCAGTACTTC
CATKLGPPHQYF
>TRBV5-5|NA|NA|TRBJ1-2
TGTGCCAGCAGCTTGGCCTGGGGGGAACGTGACTACACCTTC
CASSLAWGERDYTF
>TRBV4-3|NA|NA|TRBJ2-5
TGCGCCAGCAGCCGGAGGGCAGGGGATTTTGAGACCCAGTACTTC
CASSRRAGDFETQYF
>TRBV7-8|NA|NA|TRBJ2-7
TGTGCCAGCAGCTCCCAAGGGCAGGGCCTCTCCTACGAGCAGTACTTC
CASSSQGQGLSYEQYF
>TRBV20-1|NA|TRBD2|TRBJ2-3
TGCAGTGCTGGGGAGGGGACCGCCGTTACGCAGTATTTT
CSAGEGTAVTQYF
>TRBV12-3/TRBV12-4|few|NA|TRBJ1-2
TGTGCCAGCACTATGTGGGGGCTCAACTATGGCTACACCTTC
CASTMWGLNYGYTF
>TRBV5-1|NA|TRBD1|TRBJ1-3
TGCGCCAGCAGCGAACAGGGGGCTAATGGAAACACCATATATTTT
CASSEQGANGNTIYF
>TRBV20-1|NA|NA|TRBJ1-1
TGCAGTGCTAGAGAGGTGGGACTAAGGTCGAACACTGAAGCTTTCTTT
CSAREVGLRSNTEAFF
>TRBV7-8|once|NA|TRBJ2-5
TGTGCCAGCAGCCCCACCGGGGAGACCCAGTACTTC
CASSPTGETQYF
>TRBV7-9|NA|NA|TRBJ2-3
TGTGCCAGCGGCCCTGGCTGGGATACGCAGTATTTT
CASGPGWDTQYF
>TRBV2|NA|NA|TRBJ2-1
TGTGCCAGCAGTTCCGGCTACAGTGAGCAGTTCTTC
CASSSGYSEQFF
>TRBV10-2|medium-sized|NA|TRBJ2-3
TGCGCCAGCAGTGAGGTCTCGAAAGATACGCAGTATTTT
CASSEVSKDTQYF
>TRBV7-3|few|NA|TRBJ1-2
TGTGCCAGCAGCAGAGATCAAGGACGTGGCTACACCTTC
CASSRDQGRGYTF
>TRBV5-1|NA|NA|TRBJ2-7
TGCGCCAGCAGCTTGGAATCACAGCGCCTCTACGAGCAGTACTTC
CASSLESQRLYEQYF
>TRBV7-2|NA|TRBD1|TRBJ2-7
TGTGCCAGCAGTCAAGGGGGCGCATCCGAGCAGTACTTC
CASSQGGASEQYF
>TRBV29-1|NA|TRBD2|TRBJ2-7
TGCAGCGTCCCCGGGACTAGTGTTACCGAGCAGTACTTC
CSVPGTSVTEQYF
>TRBV10-3|medium-sized|NA|TRBJ1-5
TGTGCCATCAGTGAGTCGGGGGGATATAGCAATCAGCCCCAGCATTTT
CAISESGGYSNQPQHF
>TRBV19|once|TRBD2|TRBJ2-5
TGTGCCAGTAGTATAGGCGGGACTAGTCAAGAGACCCAGTACTTC
CASSIGGTSQETQYF
>TRBV9|NA|NA|TRBJ1-5
TGTGCCAGCAGCGTAGGAGGGATCAATCAGCCCCAGCATTTT
CASSVGGINQPQHF
>TRBV10-3|NA|TRBD2|TRBJ2-7
TGTGCCATCAGTGAGGGACTAGCGGGGGATTACGAGCAGTACTTC
CAISEGLAGDYEQYF
>TRBV20-1|NA|NA|TRBJ1-5
TGCAGTGCCCAAGCCCTTAGCAATCAGCCCCAGCATTTT
CSAQALSNQPQHF
>TRBV6-4|many|NA|TRBJ2-3
TGTGCCAGCAGTGATGGTGGGGGCACAGATACGCAGTATTTT
CASSDGGGTDTQYF
>TRBV29-1|few|NA|TRBJ1-2
TGCAGCGTTGAAGGGACGGTAGCTAACTATGGCTACACCTTC
CSVEGTVANYGYTF
>TRBV7-9|many|NA|TRBJ2-3
TGTGCCAGCAGCTTGGGACTGGGCACAGATACGCAGTATTTT
CASSLGLGTDTQYF
>TRBV20-1|NA|NA|TRBJ2-7
TGCAGTGCTAGAGGTCGTTCGGGGGACAGCTCCTACGAGCAGTACTTC
CSARGRSGDSSYEQYF